The rows below give T cell receptor beta chains drawn from one sample of a study of T cell responses to AZD1222 COVID-19 vaccine. The protocol was immunoSEQ multiplex PCR, while the TCRdb copy is restricted to in-frame clones and leaves out a portion. The repertoire includes about 160,000 clones, around 94% of them detected once, and roughly 1.3% sits in the top ten. The sample here was peripheral blood, taken on day 0 of AZD1222 vaccination. The origin of the receptors is an adult in good health. The CDR3 runs from the conserved cysteine through the conserved F or W. The order of the fields is J gene, D gene, V gene, CDR3 protein, CDR3 DNA. The D gene is left open where the match is weak.

TRBJ1-5 . TRBV5-3 CARSLERQGSQPQHF TGTGCCAGAAGCTTGGAAAGGCAGGGGTCGCAGCCCCAGCATTTT
TRBJ2-5 . TRBV2 CASGGDSPQETQYF TGTGCCAGCGGGGGGGACAGTCCACAAGAGACCCAGTACTTC
TRBJ1-3 . TRBV7-9 CASSLVGDTIYF TGTGCCAGCAGCTTAGTCGGCGACACCATATATTTT
TRBJ1-3 . TRBV2 CASSDGVGNTIYF TGTGCCAGCAGTGACGGAGTTGGAAACACCATATATTTT
TRBJ2-6 . TRBV5-4 CASSSFSGANVLTF TGTGCCAGCAGCTCCTTCTCTGGGGCCAACGTCCTGACTTTC
TRBJ2-2 . TRBV28 CASTSQGPIWNTGELFF TGTGCCAGCACCTCTCAGGGACCGATATGGAACACCGGGGAGCTGTTTTTT
TRBJ2-5 TRBD2 TRBV5-1 CASSLQGTSSETQYF TGCGCCAGCAGCTTGCAAGGGACTAGCTCTGAGACCCAGTACTTC
TRBJ1-5 . TRBV19 CASSISGNSQHF TGTGCCAGTAGTATATCAGGCAATTCCCAGCATTTT
TRBJ2-3 TRBD1 TRBV6-5 CASSYIRQGSTDTQYF TGTGCCAGCAGTTACATCAGACAGGGGAGCACAGATACGCAGTATTTT
TRBJ1-1 . TRBV7-2 CASTPPTAWSMNTEAFF TGTGCCAGCACCCCTCCAACAGCGTGGAGCATGAACACTGAAGCTTTCTTT
TRBJ1-4 . TRBV7-9 CASSFGRGFEEKLFF TGTGCCAGCAGCTTCGGTCGGGGCTTCGAGGAAAAACTGTTTTTT
TRBJ1-1 . TRBV6-2/TRBV6-3 CASSYPRSRTVVRLITEAFF TGTGCCAGCAGTTACCCCAGGTCCCGAACCGTCGTTAGGTTAATCACTGAAGCTTTCTTT
TRBJ1-6 TRBD1 TRBV16 CASSQSRQGAYSPLHF TGTGCCAGCAGCCAATCCCGACAGGGGGCCTATTCACCCCTCCACTTT
TRBJ1-4 . TRBV18 CASSPGRNEKLFF TGTGCCAGCTCTCCGGGGCGGAATGAAAAACTGTTTTTT
TRBJ2-2 TRBD2 TRBV5-1 CASSPGTSAGELFF TGCGCCAGCAGCCCCGGGACTAGCGCCGGGGAGCTGTTTTTT
TRBJ2-3 . TRBV24-1 CATSDPRGALGPDTQYF TGTGCCACCAGTGATCCTAGGGGGGCACTGGGGCCAGATACGCAGTATTTT
TRBJ2-3 TRBD2 TRBV4-1 CASSQVTSGGTDTQYF TGCGCCAGCAGCCAAGTTACTAGCGGGGGCACAGATACGCAGTATTTT
TRBJ1-5 . TRBV6-5 CASTTMGTQPQHF TGTGCCAGCACCACAATGGGAACTCAGCCCCAGCATTTT
TRBJ1-3 . TRBV28 CASSLSGWGSGNTIYF TGTGCCAGCAGTTTATCCGGTTGGGGCTCTGGAAACACCATATATTTT
TRBJ2-3 TRBD2 TRBV7-9 CASSLPKAGLTTDTQYF TGTGCCAGCAGCTTACCCAAAGCGGGGTTGACGACAGATACGCAGTATTTT
TRBJ2-5 TRBD2 TRBV27 CASSRTAGGHGETQYF TGTGCCAGCAGTCGGACAGCGGGGGGGCATGGAGAGACCCAGTACTTC
TRBJ1-2 . TRBV6-4 CASSDSHGYTF TGTGCCAGCAGTGACTCGCATGGCTACACCTTC
TRBJ2-1 . TRBV5-4 CASSVVSPHEQFF TGTGCCAGCAGCGTTGTGTCCCCCCATGAGCAGTTCTTC